These 31 T cell receptor beta chains were sequenced from one sample in a study of cytomegalovirus exposure and HLA in healthy donors. The PCR ran on 60 Vbeta and 13 Jbeta primers. Using immunoSEQ multiplex PCR, the repertoire was profiled, and TCRdb retains in-frame clones only, with some absent. Its table records 200,000 to 250,000 clones. Sequencing input: PBMCs. These receptor sequences come from a woman in her 30s in good health and CMV-seropositive.

The CDR3 nucleotides read TGTGCCAGCAGCGTGGGACTCCAATTTGCCTACGAGCAGTACTTC. The encoded protein is CASSVGLQFAYEQYF. The chain combines TRBV5-4 with TRBJ2-7, with D possibly TRBD2 on 6 matching bases. V lost 4 bases and J 2 bases, leaving 16 bases between the germline ends. The CDR3 loop spans 15 amino acids. CDR1 is SGHNT, CDR2 YYREEE, per germline (reference sequence).

This rearrangement joins TRBV5-1 to TRBJ2-7, with 7 bases that match TRBD2. This CDR3 is built from 14 residues. V lost 1 base to trimming and J lost 4 bases; unmatched junction nucleotides: 5. Germline V gives CDR1 SGHRS, CDR2 YFSETQ. Written as DNA, the CDR3 is TGCGCCAGCAGCTTGTTCGGGGGAGGGTACGAGCAGTACTTC. Amino acids: CASSLFGGGYEQYF.

The rearrangement joins TRBV27 to TRBJ2-5, with D maybe TRBD2 (5 bases). CDR1 is MNHEY, CDR2 SMNVEV, per germline (reference sequence). V was shortened by 5 bases and J by 5 bases, with 12 bases between the two germline ends. This CDR3 spans 13 amino acids. CDR3 region: CASSRERRETQYF. The CDR3 bases are TGTGCCAGCAGTAGGGAGAGGCGGGAGACCCAGTACTTC.

The chain is built from TRBV21-1 and TRBJ2-7; the D call in the table, TRBD2, was not verified against the DNA. TRBV21-1 is listed as a pseudogene. The CDR3 totals 13 residues. The CDR3 DNA reads TGTGCCAGCAGCAAGGAGGGAGTCTACGAGCAGTACTTC. Translation gives CASSKEGVYEQYF.

The chain has TRBV5-1 and TRBJ2-7; 13 bases align to TRBD2. The CDR3 runs to 15 residues. Losses at the gene ends were 2 bases for V and 2 bases for J; bases not matched to a gene: 1. The germline V gene has CDR1 SGHRS and CDR2 YFSETQ. This CDR3 reads CASSFGLAGAYEQYF. The CDR3 bases are TGCGCCAGCAGCTTCGGACTAGCGGGAGCCTACGAGCAGTACTTC.

The chain employs TRBV30 and TRBJ2-3; no firm D call. The V end lost 0 bases, the J end lost 4 bases, and 5 bases lay between the germline ends. The CDR3 is 12 amino acids. The germline CDR1 and CDR2 sequences are GTSNPN and SVGIG (reference sequence). This chain's CDR3 is CAWSVESDTQYF. Here the CDR3 DNA reads TGTGCCTGGAGTGTTGAGTCAGATACGCAGTATTTT.

The V and J genes are TRBV5-1 and TRBJ1-3; 9 positions match TRBD1. Trimming at V came to 0 bases and at J to 1 base, leaving 5 bases not matched to a gene. This CDR3 spans 17 amino acids. In germline, CDR1 is SGHRS, CDR2 YFSETQ. CDR3 amino acids: CASSLDGTGSSGNTIYF. CDR3 in DNA: TGCGCCAGCAGCTTGGATGGGACAGGGTCGTCTGGAAACACCATATATTTT.

In the case of this clone: Mismatch with germline at one junction end may stem from a read error. This CDR3 is also generated by other DNA sequences in the sample. V and J are TRBV6-5 and TRBJ2-1; a possible D gene is TRBD1 (6 bases). Germline CDR1 MNHEY, CDR2 SVGAGI. The CDR3 contains 15 residues. CDR3 coding DNA: TGCGCCAGCAGTGTTTCGGGACATTACTACAATGAGCAGTTCTTC. It codes for CASSVSGHYYNEQFF.

The chain links TRBV6-1 to TRBJ2-7, with D unclear. This CDR3 spans 13 amino acids. V was cut by 3 bases and J by 7 bases, with 13 bases left in between. Germline lookup yields CDR1 MNHNS and CDR2 SASEGT. CDR3 in DNA: TGTGCCAGCAGTGAGAGGTGGGTAGGTGAGCAGTACTTC. Translated, it gives CASSERWVGEQYF.

The chain recombines TRBV28 with TRBJ1-1; D is ambiguous. Germline V gene sequence: CDR1 MDHEN, CDR2 SYDVKM. The CDR3 consists of 11 residues. V was cut by 7 bases and J by 8 bases, with 11 bases left in between. In DNA, the CDR3 is TGTGCCAGCACCCTTGGGCCCGAAGCTTTCTTT. Protein sequence: CASTLGPEAFF.

The rearrangement joins TRBV5-1 to TRBJ2-3; 8 bases line up with TRBD1. This CDR3 region has 14 residues. V shed 4 bases, J shed 1 base, and the junction held 2 bases outside the gene matches. Looked up from germline, CDR1 is SGHRS and CDR2 is YFSETQ. CDR3 sequence (DNA): TGCGCCAGCAGCCAGGGACAGGGCACAGATACGCAGTATTTT. Translating gives CASSQGQGTDTQYF.

The V call is TRBV29-1, the J call TRBJ1-1, with no clear D. The V end lost 7 bases, the J end lost 1 base, and 13 bases lay between the germline ends. The V gene's germline CDR1 is SQVTM and CDR2 ANQGSEA. The CDR3 is 13 amino acids. CDR3 protein: CSARSGENTEAFF. CDR3 nucleotides: TGCAGCGCGCGATCCGGGGAGAACACTGAAGCTTTCTTT.

The chain has TRBV10-1 and TRBJ2-1; TRBD2 matches 8 bases. The CDR3 loop spans 15 amino acids. Germline V gene sequence: CDR1 WNHNN, CDR2 SYGVQD (reference sequence). V was pared by 4 bases and J by 4 bases, with 6 bases of the junction left unmatched. CDR3 sequence (DNA): TGCGCCAGCAGTGGGCCTGGCGGGGGGTACAATGAGCAGTTCTTC. The encoded protein is CASSGPGGGYNEQFF.

This chain links TRBV28 with TRBJ2-3; TRBD2 might be the D (6 bases). Germline lookup yields CDR1 MDHEN and CDR2 SYDVKM. The V and J ends lost 3 bases and 10 bases respectively, with 20 bases between them. CDR3 length equals 15 residues. The CDR3 nucleotides are TGTGCCAGCAGTTTTTTTGATAGGCCCGGCGGGGCGCAGTATTTT. It is translated as CASSFFDRPGGAQYF.

The chain joins TRBV6-5 to TRBJ2-1; TRBD1 matches at 8 bases. The J segment lost 12 bases and the V segment lost 2 bases, leaving 9 bases of the junction unmatched. Germline lookup yields CDR1 MNHEY and CDR2 SVGAGI. The CDR3 runs 14 residues. The CDR3 protein is CASSYAPGGQAQFF. In nucleotides, the CDR3 is TGTGCCAGCAGTTACGCCCCCGGGGGACAGGCGCAGTTCTTC.

The chain joins TRBV28 to TRBJ1-5; TRBD1 matches at 9 bases. The CDR3 has 13 residues. Germline V gene data show CDR1 as MDHEN and CDR2 as SYDVKM. V lost 10 bases and J lost 7; bases outside the gene matches: 8. The DNA for the CDR3 is TGTGCCACCCAGGGACAGGGAGGGCAGCCCCAGCATTTT. The encoded protein is CATQGQGGQPQHF.

The chain recombines TRBV28 with TRBJ1-1, with D possibly TRBD1 on 6 matching bases. This CDR3 region has 14 residues. V was shortened by 7 bases and J by 7 bases, with 19 bases between the two germline ends. Germline-derived CDR1 and CDR2 are MDHEN and SYDVKM. The CDR3 loop reads CASNTPGTYDEAFF. The CDR3 nucleotides read TGTGCCAGCAATACCCCCGGGACATACGATGAAGCTTTCTTT.

The rearrangement uses TRBV7-9 and TRBJ2-7; D gene uncertain. The V gene lost 1 base and the J gene lost 1 base, with 8 bases spanning the gap. The germline CDR1 and CDR2 sequences are SEHNR and FQNEAQ (reference sequence). This CDR3 spans 14 amino acids. CDR3 sequence: CASSLEGGSYEQYF. DNA for the CDR3: TGTGCCAGCAGCTTAGAAGGCGGATCCTACGAGCAGTACTTC.

The J gene is TRBJ2-3, the V gene TRBV10-1, with 7 bases that match TRBD2. Germline assignment: CDR1 WNHNN and CDR2 SYGVQD (reference sequence). V shed 3 bases, J shed 4 bases, and the junction held 7 bases outside the gene matches. CDR3 length equals 15 residues. Here the CDR3 reads CASSDGAGVPDTQYF. CDR3 sequence (DNA): TGCGCCAGCAGTGACGGGGCGGGAGTACCAGATACGCAGTATTTT.

The chain links TRBV10-2 to TRBJ2-5, with 9 bases identical to TRBD2. The CDR3 has 18 residues. V dropped 8 bases and J dropped 2; count of bases not matched to a gene: 18. CDR1 and CDR2 (germline): WSHSY, SAAADI. The CDR3 nucleotides are TGCGCCAGCGGCCCGGGCGTACTAGCGGGTGATGGTCAAGAGACCCAGTACTTC. Amino acids: CASGPGVLAGDGQETQYF.

The chain couples TRBV4-3 to TRBJ2-5; 11 bases are shared with TRBD2. The end of the DNA fits TRBJ2-7 better, so the J call may be wrong. The CDR3 covers 15 residues. From germline, CDR1 is LGHNA and CDR2 YSLEER. CDR3 sequence reads: CASSHGGTSGDEQYF. The CDR3 coding sequence is TGCGCCAGCAGCCATGGGGGGACTAGCGGAGACGAGCAGTACTTC.

The CDR3, as DNA: TGCGCCAGCAGCCAAGGAAGGACAGGGGGCTTCTACGAGCAGTACTTC. It yields the protein CASSQGRTGGFYEQYF. The chain couples TRBV4-1 to TRBJ2-7; TRBD1 aligns across 11 bases. Trimming removed 1 base from V and 3 bases from J; junction bases left unmatched: 5. The CDR3 extends over 16 amino acids. Germline-derived CDR1 and CDR2 are MGHRA and YSYEKL.

The rearrangement uses TRBV28 and TRBJ1-4; possible D gene TRBD1, 5 bases. Trimming took off 5 bases at V and 3 bases at J, with 13 bases between the two ends. The V gene's germline CDR1 is MDHEN and CDR2 SYDVKM. This CDR3 spans 15 amino acids. CDR3 protein: CASSTRQSANEKLFF. DNA of the CDR3: TGTGCCAGCAGTACCCGACAGTCGGCTAATGAAAAACTGTTTTTT. The whole variable domain, filled in from reference TRBV28 and TRBJ1-4, reads DVKVTQSSRYLVKRTGEKVFLECVQDMDHENMFWYRQDPGLGLRLIYFSYDVKMKEKGDIPEGYSVSREKKERFSLILESASTNQTSMYLCASSTRQSANEKLFFGSGTQLSVL.

The rearrangement links TRBV6-5 to TRBJ1-1; D may be TRBD1 (5 bases). Trimming pared 4 bases from V and 4 bases from J, leaving 13 bases between. The CDR3 runs 14 residues. Germline assignment: CDR1 MNHEY and CDR2 SVGAGI. The CDR3 DNA reads as TGTGCCAGCAGTTCTCGGCAGGGACTCACTGAAGCTTTCTTT. Protein product: CASSSRQGLTEAFF.

The rearrangement joins TRBV19 to TRBJ1-1, with TRBD1 identical over 7 bases. The CDR3 sequence is 14 residues long. V was pared by 7 bases and J by 1 base, with 6 bases of the junction left unmatched. Germline V gives CDR1 LNHDA, CDR2 SQIVND (reference sequence). CDR3 region: CASTLDRENTEAFF. CDR3 bases: TGTGCCAGTACCCTCGACAGGGAGAACACTGAAGCTTTCTTT.

V gene TRBV5-4 combines with J gene TRBJ1-1; D possibly corresponds to TRBD1 (5 bases). This CDR3 spans 16 amino acids. The germline V gene encodes CDR1 SGHNT and CDR2 YYREEE (reference sequence). Trimming pared 1 base from V and 3 bases from J, leaving 16 bases between. CDR3 sequence reads: CASSLSLPGDYTEAFF. The CDR3 region has the DNA TGTGCCAGCAGCTTGTCTCTTCCCGGGGACTACACTGAAGCTTTCTTT.

This CDR3 reads CASHPGGGVEQFF. CDR3 DNA sequence: TGTGCCAGTCATCCGGGGGGGGGAGTTGAGCAGTTCTTC. The chain uses TRBV19 and TRBJ2-1, with 8 bases that match TRBD2. Germline V lookup: CDR1 LNHDA, CDR2 SQIVND (reference sequence). This CDR3 contains 13 residues. V gave up 8 bases and J gave up 9 bases; unmatched junction bases: 9. Using reference TRBV19 and TRBJ2-1 for the parts outside the CDR3, the full variable domain is DGGITQSPKYLFRKEGQNVTLSCEQNLNHDAMYWYRQDPGQGLRLIYYSQIVNDFQKGDIAEGYSVSREKKESFPLTVTSAQKNPTAFYLCASHPGGGVEQFFGPGTRLTVL.

This chain connects TRBV6-8 to TRBJ2-7; D perhaps matches TRBD1 (6 bases). Germline CDR1 reads MNHGY; CDR2 reads SAAAGT. Trimming cost V 2 bases and J 4 bases, with 9 bases left between them. This CDR3 is 13 amino acids long. Here the CDR3 DNA reads TGTGCCAGCAGTTACAGGGGGTTTTACGAGCAGTACTTC. This codes for CASSYRGFYEQYF.

This chain joins TRBV10-1 and TRBJ2-7; weak D call: TRBD1 (5 bases). This CDR3 region has 13 residues. V was clipped by 10 bases and J by 1 base, with 14 bases between them. Germline CDR1 is WNHNN and CDR2 is SYGVQD (reference sequence). CDR3 sequence: CANKSDTSYEQYF. CDR3 coding DNA: TGCGCCAACAAATCGGACACATCCTACGAGCAGTACTTC.

The rearrangement uses TRBV9 and TRBJ2-7, with 10 bases lining up with TRBD1. V lost 4 bases to trimming and J lost 11 bases; unmatched junction nucleotides: 6. This CDR3 comprises 12 residues. The germline V gene has CDR1 SGDLS and CDR2 YYNGEE. CDR3 bases: TGTGCCAGCAGCAGGACAGGGGGGCCTAAGTACTTC. Encoded protein: CASSRTGGPKYF.

The V call is TRBV11-3, the J call TRBJ1-1; 9 bases align to TRBD1. The J segment lost 5 bases and the V segment lost 1 base, leaving 8 bases of the junction unmatched. Germline CDR1 and CDR2: SGHNT and YENEEA. The CDR3 is 16 amino acids. CDR3 residues: CASSLATDRGSTEAFF. DNA of the CDR3: TGTGCCAGCAGCTTAGCCACGGACAGGGGAAGTACTGAAGCTTTCTTT. The full variable domain, completed using reference TRBV11-3 and TRBJ1-1, is EAGVVQSPRYKIIEKKQPVAFWCNPISGHNTLYWYLQNLGQGPELLIRYENEEAVDDSQLPKDRFSAERLKGVDSTLKIQPAELGDSAVYLCASSLATDRGSTEAFFGQGTRLTVV.